Following are 24 T cell receptor beta chains from one sample sequenced in a study of blood T cell repertoires in COVID-19. TCRdb's table, derived via immunoSEQ multiplex PCR, lists solely in-frame clones and lacks some. The sample holds approximately 230,000 clones, about four fifths seen once. The sequencing input was peripheral blood. The receptors stem from a man aged 80 or over with acute or convalescent COVID-19.

The rearrangement links TRBV6-6 to TRBJ1-4, with 8 bases that match TRBD1. CDR1 is MNHNY and CDR2 is SVGAGI in the germline V gene (reference sequence). V trimming: 5 bases; J trimming: 4 bases; junction bases outside the gene matches: 12. The CDR3 totals 17 residues. CDR3 sequence reads: CASSLYTPGQVNEKLFF. The CDR3 coding sequence is TGTGCCAGCAGTCTCTACACTCCGGGACAGGTTAATGAAAAACTGTTTTTT.

There are a few counts of this clone. This rearrangement joins TRBV23-1 to TRBJ2-7; no firm D call. TRBV23-1 is reported as an ORF; its role is uncertain. With 3 bases removed from V and 4 bases from J, the gap between germline ends came to 4 bases. This CDR3 contains 11 residues. The DNA of the CDR3 is TGCGCCAGCAGTCAGCTATACGAGCAGTACTTC. Translating gives CASSQLYEQYF.

CDR3 in DNA: TGCGCCAGCAGCTCAACAGGCTTCTATGGCTACACCTTC. Translating gives CASSSTGFYGYTF. This rearrangement joins TRBV5-1 to TRBJ1-2; D is possibly TRBD1 (5 bases). The germline V gene has CDR1 SGHRS and CDR2 YFSETQ. The CDR3 runs 13 residues. Trimming pared 3 bases from V and 4 bases from J, leaving 10 bases between.

The J gene is TRBJ2-7, the V gene TRBV5-5; D may be TRBD1 (6 bases). The V end lost 0 bases, the J end lost 6 bases, and 16 bases lay between the germline ends. Germline V gene data show CDR1 as SGHKS and CDR2 as YYEKEE (reference sequence). The CDR3 runs 15 residues. The CDR3 nucleotides are TGTGCCAGCAGCTTGGCGGGGCAGGGGATACGCGAGCAGTACTTC. Its protein is CASSLAGQGIREQYF.

The gene calls are TRBV7-9 and TRBJ2-7; a weak D match, TRBD1 (5 bases). The V end lost 8 bases, the J end lost 2 bases, and 16 bases lay between the germline ends. CDR1 is SEHNR, CDR2 FQNEAQ, per germline (reference sequence). The CDR3 has 14 residues. CDR3 DNA: TGTGCCAGCTGGGCAGGTAAAGGGGCCTACGAGCAGTACTTC. Its protein is CASWAGKGAYEQYF.

The V gene is TRBV5-1, the J gene TRBJ2-7, with 8 bases lining up with TRBD1. Germline-derived CDR1 and CDR2 are SGHRS and YFSETQ. The J segment lost 2 bases and the V segment lost 5 bases, leaving 6 bases of the junction unmatched. The CDR3 spans 14 residues. The CDR3 loop reads CASRETGVPYEQYF. The CDR3 DNA reads as TGCGCCAGCAGAGAGACAGGGGTTCCCTACGAGCAGTACTTC.

The V and J genes are TRBV29-1 and TRBJ1-5; 12 bases match TRBD1. This CDR3 region has 18 residues. The germline gives CDR1 SQVTM, CDR2 ANQGSEA. V dropped 8 bases and J dropped 0; count of bases not matched to a gene: 14. The CDR3 region has the DNA TGCAGCCCTCGGGACAGGGGGCTCGAACGGTATAGCAATCAGCCCCAGCATTTT. Translated: CSPRDRGLERYSNQPQHF.

This rearrangement joins TRBV9 to TRBJ1-1, with D perhaps TRBD1 (6 bases). This CDR3 region has 16 residues. Between the trimmed V and J ends, which lost 3 bases and 1 base, there was a span of 16 bases. Germline CDR1 is SGDLS and CDR2 is YYNGEE. The chain's CDR3 is CASSAGSGHSNTEAFF. In DNA form, the CDR3 reads TGTGCCAGCAGCGCGGGATCGGGACACTCGAACACTGAAGCTTTCTTT.

The table lists this clone with a count of one. The gene calls are TRBV19 and TRBJ2-1, with a weak D call TRBD1 (6 bases). The germline CDR1 and CDR2 sequences are LNHDA and SQIVND (reference sequence). Trimming removed 5 bases from V and 1 base from J, with 21 bases in between. The CDR3 consists of 18 residues. CDR3 sequence reads: CASSRLFRGSRSYNEQFF. As DNA, the CDR3 is TGTGCCAGTAGTCGCCTCTTCAGGGGTTCACGGTCCTACAATGAGCAGTTCTTC.

This clone has more than one count but fewer than ten. V usage is TRBV7-2 and J usage is TRBJ1-6; the match to TRBD1 covers 7 bases. The CDR3 consists of 16 residues. Trimming at V came to 4 bases and at J to 6 bases, leaving 9 bases not matched to a gene. Germline V gene sequence: CDR1 SGHTA, CDR2 FQGNSA. The CDR3 sequence is CASSSLYRGPNSPLHF. The CDR3 DNA reads as TGTGCCAGCAGCTCCCTATACAGGGGACCTAATTCACCCCTCCACTTT.

This clone has just a few counts. This chain connects TRBV29-1 to TRBJ2-7; 12 bases fit TRBD1. The CDR3 totals 18 residues. CDR1 and CDR2 (germline): SQVTM, ANQGSEA. V was clipped by 6 bases and J by 3 bases; unmatched bases: 18. Written as DNA, the CDR3 is TGCAGCGTGGTCTCCACGGGACAGGGGGCAAGGTACTACTACGAGCAGTACTTC. Its translation is CSVVSTGQGARYYYEQYF.

The rearrangement links TRBV19 to TRBJ1-5; D possibly corresponds to TRBD1 (6 bases). The length of the CDR3 is 15 residues. V was clipped by 3 bases and J by 0 bases, with 9 bases between them. Germline assignment: CDR1 LNHDA and CDR2 SQIVND (reference sequence). CDR3 protein: CASSIGQTSNQPQHF. As DNA, the CDR3 is TGTGCCAGTAGTATCGGACAGACTAGCAATCAGCCCCAGCATTTT.

The rearrangement uses TRBV19 and TRBJ1-2; unclear D gene. Trimming removed 3 bases at V and 3 bases at J, with 17 bases between. CDR1 and CDR2 (germline): LNHDA, SQIVND (reference sequence). CDR3 size: 16 residues. The CDR3 loop reads CASSMRGILEDYGYTF. CDR3 nucleotides: TGTGCCAGTAGTATGCGGGGAATTCTGGAGGACTATGGCTACACCTTC.

The J gene is TRBJ1-5, the V gene TRBV19, with D unclear. V dropped 3 bases and J dropped 7 bases, with 16 bases sitting between them. This CDR3 is 15 amino acids long. The germline V gene has CDR1 LNHDA and CDR2 SQIVND (reference sequence). Here the CDR3 DNA reads TGTGCCAGTAGTATTGGCCAAAAAGTGGCACAGCCCCAGCATTTT. The encoded protein is CASSIGQKVAQPQHF.

The chain has TRBV3-1 (or the pseudogene TRBV3-2) and TRBJ2-1; the D gene is possibly TRBD2 (6 bases). V shed 10 bases and J shed 12 bases, with 19 bases lying between them. Germline lookup yields CDR1 LGHDT and CDR2 YNNKEL (reference sequence). The CDR3 has 12 amino acids. Here the CDR3 DNA reads TGTGCCACCCAAGGGTGGAGGGGATCGCAGTTCTTC. Amino acid sequence: CATQGWRGSQFF.

This clone came up once. V usage is TRBV6-5 and J usage is TRBJ1-2; tentatively, D is TRBD1 (6 bases). The CDR3 extends over 15 amino acids. V lost 2 bases, J lost 2 bases, and 12 bases lay in between. Germline CDR1 is MNHEY and CDR2 is SVGAGI. CDR3: CASSYLQTGNYGYTF. The CDR3 DNA sequence: TGTGCCAGCAGTTACCTCCAGACAGGAAACTATGGCTACACCTTC.

The rearrangement links TRBV5-5 to TRBJ2-7; 8 nucleotides line up with TRBD1. CDR3 length equals 18 residues. CDR1 SGHKS and CDR2 YYEKEE come from the germline V gene (reference sequence). The junction had 18 bases not matched to a gene; V was cut back by 3 bases and J by 4 bases. The CDR3 DNA reads as TGTGCCAGCAGCTCTTACCACTTTTTTTCCAGGGGGCGTTACGAGCAGTACTTC. It translates to CASSSYHFFSRGRYEQYF.

V gene TRBV3-1 (or the pseudogene TRBV3-2) combines with J gene TRBJ2-7, with 10 nucleotides matching TRBD2. The length of the CDR3 is 15 residues. Germline trimming cut 4 bases from V and 6 bases from J; bases unmatched to any gene: 9. CDR1 and CDR2 (germline): LGHDT, YNNKEL (reference sequence). CDR3 sequence: CASSPLAGALFEQYF. CDR3 nucleotides: TGTGCCAGCAGCCCCCTAGCGGGGGCCCTATTCGAGCAGTACTTC.

The gene calls are TRBV29-1 and TRBJ2-2; TRBD1 matches at 10 bases. The V and J ends lost 6 bases and 4 bases, in that order; junction bases with no gene match: 5. The CDR3 runs 14 residues. CDR1 and CDR2 from the germline V gene are SQVTM and ANQGSEA. The CDR3 DNA reads TGCAGCGTGGCCGGGACAGGGGTCACCGGGGAGCTGTTTTTT. Protein product: CSVAGTGVTGELFF.

V and J are TRBV7-9 and TRBJ1-4; 9 bases match TRBD1. The J segment lost 5 bases and the V segment lost 8 bases, leaving 12 bases of the junction unmatched. In germline, CDR1 is SEHNR, CDR2 FQNEAQ (reference sequence). CDR3 length equals 16 residues. This CDR3 reads CASAPWGGTGNEKLFF. The CDR3 region has the DNA TGTGCCAGCGCACCCTGGGGGGGGACAGGGAATGAAAAACTGTTTTTT.

This chain uses TRBV29-1 with TRBJ2-7; 7 nucleotides agree with TRBD1. V lost 0 bases to trimming and J lost 6 bases; unmatched junction nucleotides: 11. This CDR3 contains 15 residues. Germline V gene sequence: CDR1 SQVTM, CDR2 ANQGSEA. CDR3 loop: CSVEDIRTGVGEQYF. CDR3 nucleotides: TGCAGCGTTGAAGACATCCGAACAGGGGTAGGCGAGCAGTACTTC.

J is TRBJ2-1 and V is TRBV7-9, with D unclear. V shed 1 base and J shed 5 bases, with 9 bases lying between them. This CDR3 spans 14 amino acids. Per germline, CDR1 SEHNR and CDR2 FQNEAQ (reference sequence). This CDR3 is CASSLGVLNNEQFF. The CDR3 nucleotides read TGTGCCAGCAGCTTAGGAGTTTTGAACAATGAGCAGTTCTTC.

With regard to this clone: The sample contains more than one DNA sequence encoding this CDR3. This chain joins TRBV18 and TRBJ2-2; weak D call: TRBD2 (6 bases). The CDR3 length is 15 residues. Germline V gives CDR1 KGHSH, CDR2 LQKENI. V gave up 3 bases and J gave up 1 base, with 9 bases separating them. This chain's CDR3 is CASSPSGVNTGELFF. The DNA for the CDR3 is TGTGCCAGCTCACCCTCGGGGGTGAACACCGGGGAGCTGTTTTTT.

The J gene is TRBJ2-7, the V gene TRBV10-3; D is unresolved. Germline-derived CDR1 and CDR2 are ENHRY and SYGVKD. The V and J ends lost 3 bases and 2 bases respectively, with 14 bases between them. CDR3 size: 15 residues. This chain's CDR3 is CAISDMAAKTYEQYF. The CDR3 DNA sequence: TGTGCCATCAGTGATATGGCAGCGAAGACCTACGAGCAGTACTTC.